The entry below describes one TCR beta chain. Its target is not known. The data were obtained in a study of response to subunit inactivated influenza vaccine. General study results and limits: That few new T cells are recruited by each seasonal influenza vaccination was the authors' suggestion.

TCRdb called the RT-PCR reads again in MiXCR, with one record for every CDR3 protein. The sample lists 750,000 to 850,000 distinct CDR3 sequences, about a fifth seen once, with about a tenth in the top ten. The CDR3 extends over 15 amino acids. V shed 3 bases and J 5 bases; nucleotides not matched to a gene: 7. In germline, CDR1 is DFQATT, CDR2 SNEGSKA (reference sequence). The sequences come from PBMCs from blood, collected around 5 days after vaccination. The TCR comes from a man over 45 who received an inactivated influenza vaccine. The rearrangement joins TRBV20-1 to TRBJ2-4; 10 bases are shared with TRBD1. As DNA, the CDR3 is TGCAGTGCTAGCCTACGGACAGGGGGGCAAAACATTCAGTACTTC. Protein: CSASLRTGGQNIQYF.